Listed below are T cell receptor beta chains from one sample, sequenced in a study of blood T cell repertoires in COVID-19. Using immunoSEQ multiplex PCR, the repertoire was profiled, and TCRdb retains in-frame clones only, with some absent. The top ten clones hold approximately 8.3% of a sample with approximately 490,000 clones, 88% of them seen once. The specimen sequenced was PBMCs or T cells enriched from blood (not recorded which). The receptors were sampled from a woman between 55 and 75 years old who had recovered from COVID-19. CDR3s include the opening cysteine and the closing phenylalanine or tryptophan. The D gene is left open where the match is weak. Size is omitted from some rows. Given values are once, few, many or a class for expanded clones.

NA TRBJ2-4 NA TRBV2 TGTGCCAGCAGTGATCCCGGACTAGCCAAAAACATTCAGTACTTC CASSDPGLAKNIQYF
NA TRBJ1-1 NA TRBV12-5 TGTGCTAGTGGTTTAGGGGCAGGGGCACAAGCTTTCTTT CASGLGAGAQAFF
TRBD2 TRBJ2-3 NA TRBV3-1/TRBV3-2 TGTGCCAGCAGCGGACGGGGGGTCTTCACAGATACGCAGTATTTT CASSGRGVFTDTQYF
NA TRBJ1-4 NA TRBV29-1 TGCAGCGCTCCCTTTCGGGGGGTTAATGAAAAACTGTTTTTT CSAPFRGVNEKLFF
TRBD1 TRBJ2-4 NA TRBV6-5 TGTGCCAGCGGGACAGGTCTAGCCAAAAACATTCAGTACTTC CASGTGLAKNIQYF
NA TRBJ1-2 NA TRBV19 TGTGCCAGTAGTATAGATAGGGCCGGGAACCCGCATGGCTACACCTTC CASSIDRAGNPHGYTF
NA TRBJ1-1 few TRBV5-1 TGCGCCAGCAGCTTGGATAGTCGGGTGGGGAACACTGAAGCTTTCTTT CASSLDSRVGNTEAFF
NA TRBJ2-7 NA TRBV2 TGTGCCAGCAGTGAAGCTCCAGACAGTTACTCCTACGAGCAGTACTTC CASSEAPDSYSYEQYF
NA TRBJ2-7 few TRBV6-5 TGTGCCAGCAGTTACTCGAGAATCTTTTTGGAGCAGTACTTC CASSYSRIFLEQYF
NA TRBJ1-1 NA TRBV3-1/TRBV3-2 TGTGCCAGCAGCCTCTATGGAGGTGGGACTGAAGCTTTCTTT CASSLYGGGTEAFF
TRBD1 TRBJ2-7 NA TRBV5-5 TGTGCCAGCAGCTTGGGACCTGACAGGGCCTACGAGCAGTACTTC CASSLGPDRAYEQYF
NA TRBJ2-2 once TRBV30 TGTGCCTGGAGTGTACAGGGCACCGGGGAGCTGTTTTTT CAWSVQGTGELFF
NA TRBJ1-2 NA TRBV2 TGTGCCAGCAGGGGGCCTAACTATGGCTACACCTTC CASRGPNYGYTF
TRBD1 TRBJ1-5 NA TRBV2 TGTGCCAGCAGGCCACAGGGGGCACATCAGCCCCAGCATTTT CASRPQGAHQPQHF
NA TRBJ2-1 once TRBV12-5 TGTGCTAGTGGTTTGGTAGAGGCCGGCAGGGCCAATGAGCAGTTCTTC CASGLVEAGRANEQFF
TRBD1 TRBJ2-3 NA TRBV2 TGTGCCAGCAGGATACAGGGGGTTGGCACAGATACGCAGTATTTT CASRIQGVGTDTQYF
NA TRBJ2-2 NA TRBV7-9 TGTGCCAGCACATTTCAGGCATACACCGGGGAGCTGTTTTTT CASTFQAYTGELFF
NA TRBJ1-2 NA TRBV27 TGTGCCAGCAGTTTATTGGCAGGGGTCTATGGCTACACCTTC CASSLLAGVYGYTF
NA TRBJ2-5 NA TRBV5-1 TGCGCCAGCAGCTTGGAACCCGGGGAAGAGACCCAGTACTTC CASSLEPGEETQYF
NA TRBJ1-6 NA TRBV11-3 TGTGCCAGCAGCGAGGACAGCTATAATTCACCCCTCCACTTT CASSEDSYNSPLHF
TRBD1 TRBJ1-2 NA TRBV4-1 TGCGCCAGCAGCCCGTCGGGGACAGTGATTCACTATGGCTACACCTTC CASSPSGTVIHYGYTF
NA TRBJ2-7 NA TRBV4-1 TGCGCCAGCAGCCAACAACCGGGACAATCCCTTTACGAGCAGTACTTC CASSQQPGQSLYEQYF
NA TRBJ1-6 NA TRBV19 TGTGCCAGTAGTATTAGGGGGGGTCGTCTGTCCGCCTTGGATTCACCCCTCCACTTT CASSIRGGRLSALDSPLHF
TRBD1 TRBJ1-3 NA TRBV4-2 TGTGCCAGCAGCCAAGTCTGGACAGGAGGCTCTGGAAACACCATATATTTT CASSQVWTGGSGNTIYF
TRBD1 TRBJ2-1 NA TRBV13 TGTGCCAGCAGTGTGGAGGGACAGGGTCCTTACAATGAGCAGTTCTTC CASSVEGQGPYNEQFF
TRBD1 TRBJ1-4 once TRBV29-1 TGCAGCGTTGCAGGGGGCGAGGAAAAACTGTTTTTT CSVAGGEEKLFF
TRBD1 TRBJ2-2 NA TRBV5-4 TGTGCCAGCAGCCATAGGGGACAGGGGGACACCGGGGAGCTGTTTTTT CASSHRGQGDTGELFF
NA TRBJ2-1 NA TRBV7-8 TGTGCCAGCAGCTACGGACTCCCAAGAGTCTACAATGAGCAGTTCTTC CASSYGLPRVYNEQFF